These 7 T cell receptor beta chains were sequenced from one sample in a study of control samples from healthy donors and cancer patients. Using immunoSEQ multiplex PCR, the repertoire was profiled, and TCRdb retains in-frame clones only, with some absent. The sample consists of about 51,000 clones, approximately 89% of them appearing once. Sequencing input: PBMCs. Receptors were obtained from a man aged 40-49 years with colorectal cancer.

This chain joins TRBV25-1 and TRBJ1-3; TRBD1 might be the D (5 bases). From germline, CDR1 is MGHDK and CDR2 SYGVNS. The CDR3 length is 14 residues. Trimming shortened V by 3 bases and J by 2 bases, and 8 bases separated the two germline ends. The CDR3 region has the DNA TGTGCCAGCAGTGACGCAGGGCCTGGAAACACCATATATTTT. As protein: CASSDAGPGNTIYF.

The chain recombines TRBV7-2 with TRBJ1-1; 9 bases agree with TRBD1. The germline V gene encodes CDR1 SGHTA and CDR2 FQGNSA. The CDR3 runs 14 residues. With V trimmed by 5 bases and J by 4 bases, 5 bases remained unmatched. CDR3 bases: TGTGCCAGCAGCCTAACAGGGGGCGGCACTGAAGCTTTCTTT. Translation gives CASSLTGGGTEAFF.

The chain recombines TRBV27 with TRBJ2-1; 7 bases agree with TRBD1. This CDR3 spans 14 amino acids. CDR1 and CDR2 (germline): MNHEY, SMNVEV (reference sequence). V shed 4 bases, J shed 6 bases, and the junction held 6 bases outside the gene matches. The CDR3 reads CASSYLDRRNEQFF. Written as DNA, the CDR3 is TGTGCCAGCAGTTATCTGGACAGGCGCAATGAGCAGTTCTTC.

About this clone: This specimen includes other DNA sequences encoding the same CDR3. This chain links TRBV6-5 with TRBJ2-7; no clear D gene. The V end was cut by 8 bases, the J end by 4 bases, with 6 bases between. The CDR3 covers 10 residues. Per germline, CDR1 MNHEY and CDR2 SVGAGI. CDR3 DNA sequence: TGTGCCAGCGGATTTTACGAGCAGTACTTC. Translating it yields CASGFYEQYF.

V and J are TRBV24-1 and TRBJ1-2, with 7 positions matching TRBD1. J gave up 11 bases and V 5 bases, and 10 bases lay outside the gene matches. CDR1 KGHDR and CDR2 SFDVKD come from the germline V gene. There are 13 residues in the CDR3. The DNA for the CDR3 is TGTGCCACCAGTGGTGCTTGGGACAGCAAATACACCTTC. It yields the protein CATSGAWDSKYTF.

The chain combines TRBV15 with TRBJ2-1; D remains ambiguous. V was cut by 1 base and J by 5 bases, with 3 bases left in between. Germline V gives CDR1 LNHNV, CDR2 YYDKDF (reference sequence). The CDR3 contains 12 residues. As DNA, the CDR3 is TGTGCCACCAGCAGAGGGGACAATGAGCAGTTCTTC. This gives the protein CATSRGDNEQFF.

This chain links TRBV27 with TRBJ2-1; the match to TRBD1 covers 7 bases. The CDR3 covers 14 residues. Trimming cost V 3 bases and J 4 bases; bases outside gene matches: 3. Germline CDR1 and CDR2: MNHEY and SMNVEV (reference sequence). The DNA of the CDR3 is TGTGCCAGCAGTTTGCAGGGGGTATACAATGAGCAGTTCTTC. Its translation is CASSLQGVYNEQFF.